This TCR beta chain was captured by sequencing in a study of T cell responses to AZD1222 COVID-19 vaccine (dated by TCRdb to the early 2020s). About the full investigation: TCR sequencing covered 233 trial participants: 207 given two doses of AZD1222 and some 25 given two doses of MenACWY control vaccine. Trial participants were enrolled by age into subgroups of 18-55, 56-69 and 70-plus years, and 148, 28 and 57 TCR-sequenced participants, respectively, were included in these subgroups. Results the study describes overall, beyond this receptor: Only five to seven AZD1222 recipients were SARS-CoV-2 seropositive at baseline, limiting conclusions about previously exposed vaccinees. The 56-69-year group was small, and its depth increase did not reach significance, likely because of low power. No day 14 peak-response samples were available, so repertoires were characterized only after the peak T cell response. Reportedly, almost half of the unique spike-specific TCRs recognized epitopes lying outside the regions that are mutated in the B.1.351 and B.1.1.7 variants. The whole spike protein was spanned by vaccine-associated CD4 TCRs, and dominant responses were seen in regions 160-218 and 743-854. Spike-specific TCR breadth and depth rose significantly after two AZD1222 doses compared with day 0 and with MenACWY recipients. Participants were mostly white British, with more females than males. The authors suggested clonal diversity may have been underestimated.

Comment on this clone: Its recognized antigen is unknown. No much larger clone exists at a distance of one base, and base qualities are not known.

The time point tag for this specimen amounts to: about 28 days (+/-7) after the second vaccine dose. AZD1222 recipients with second doses at about 4 weeks or about 12 weeks were pooled, because spike-specific TCR depth and breadth did not differ between schedules. The vaccinee samples were drawn from two UK trials, COV001 and COV002, one of which was a single-blind randomized controlled phase 2/3 trial testing AZD1222 (ChAdOx1 nCoV-19) in healthy adults. For TCRbeta chain sequencing, PBMC samples from trial participants were taken at day 0 and at day 28 after the second dose. The CDR3 regions of human TCRbeta chains were subjected to immunosequencing. The source study handled its data this way. Repertoire TCRs were matched against a reference library of SARS-CoV-2-specific TCRs generated with the MIRA antigen-specificity platform. Breadth was defined as the fraction of unique TCRs that were SARS-CoV-2-associated, and depth was defined as the fraction of total T cells that were SARS-CoV-2-associated. Using the MIRA data, every spike-specific TCR was mapped to the spike region that the TCR reacted to and assigned to either a CD4 or a CD8 class. Log10-transformed breadth and depth values were compared by one-way ANOVA with Sidak's multiple comparisons tests. This is the immuneACCESS table as TCRdb keeps it, with only in-frame sequences that have V and J called. A part of the clones is gone; compared with another copy, unresolved V genes explain less than half, and the rest is unexplained. The DNA gave D and trimming, while V, J and clone size come from that table. Here the sample has roughly 170,000 clones; roughly 94% occur a single time. Roughly 1.7% of the sample is taken by the ten largest.

Looking up the germline V gene yields CDR1 MNHEY and CDR2 SVGAGI. CDR3 length: 13 amino acids, cysteine to phenylalanine. Kept here is only the CDR3 DNA, which spans 39 bases and is read in frame from base 1. The V end loses 10 bases and the J end loses 6 bases, and a stretch of 16 bases separates them. This TCR derives from an adult who received the AZD1222 COVID-19 vaccine. The chain links TRBV6-5 with TRBJ1-5; TRBD1 is a weak D gene call, 5 bases matching. Sequenced material: peripheral blood, taken 28 days after the second AZD1222 dose. The nucleotide sequence reads TGTGCCACCTCGGGACGTCGTGGTCAGCCCCAGCATTTT. Its protein reads: CATSGRRGQPQHF.